This T cell receptor (beta chain) was recovered during a study of regulatory T cells in long-lasting Graves disease. Whole-study findings and limits: Persistent disease preferred TRBV28, TRBJ1-2 and TRBJ2-5. Sampling was limited to peripheral blood rather than thyroid tissue.

To note about this clonotype: Its specificity is unknown.

Through Arm-PCR of CDR3 regions and iRepertoire HTBI primers, TCR beta libraries were built. TCRdb reprocessed the multiplex PCR reads via MiXCR and lists one record per CDR3 protein. The sample yields about 530,000 distinct CDR3 sequences, approximately 16% seen once. Time point in this sample: newly diagnosed GD, antithyroid drugs for less than 3 months. The TCR library used RNA extracted from PBMCs. In this cohort, patients came from an endocrinology department located in Xi'an, China. Looked up from germline, CDR1 is SGHNT and CDR2 is YYREEE (reference sequence). CDR3 length: 13 residues. These data were also reused for a study on T cells in Graves' hyperthyroidism and ophthalmopathy. That investigation notes: When the TCR CDR3 underwent first-round RT-PCR, the HTBI primer set was used.

The chain combines TRBV5-4 with TRBJ2-1, with D hard to call. The J call may be mistaken, given a closer DNA end match to TRBJ2-7. The TCR was taken from a middle-aged woman with Graves disease. The sequencing used peripheral blood mononuclear cells (PBMCs), collected at new diagnosis, from a patient treated with antithyroid drugs. CDR3 sequence reads: CASSLGEYNEQYF. The DNA of the CDR3 is TGTGCCAGCAGCCTAGGTGAATACAATGAGCAGTACTTC.